Below, 5 T cell receptor beta chains from the same sample are listed, as sequenced in a study of blood T cell repertoires in COVID-19. Some clones are missing from TCRdb's copy, which holds only in-frame ones; the method was immunoSEQ multiplex PCR. In the table there are about 170,000 clones, approximately 84% of which are singletons. Input material: peripheral blood. All receptors derive from a woman of 80 years or more with acute or convalescent COVID-19.

Only a few counts were recorded for this clone. The chain couples TRBV14 to TRBJ1-4, with D unresolved. The V gene lost 0 bases and the J gene lost 8 bases, with 16 bases spanning the gap. The CDR3 runs 16 residues. Germline CDR1 SGHDN, CDR2 FVKESK. The CDR3 loop reads CASSQDLRRRREKLFF. CDR3 sequence (DNA): TGTGCCAGCAGCCAAGATTTAAGGAGAAGGCGGGAAAAACTGTTTTTT.

The rearrangement uses TRBV27 and TRBJ1-5, with D possibly TRBD1 on 5 matching bases. This CDR3 region has 16 residues. Per the germline V gene, CDR1 is MNHEY and CDR2 is SMNVEV (reference sequence). The V end lost 4 bases, the J end lost 2 bases, and 15 bases lay between the germline ends. The CDR3 coding sequence is TGTGCCAGCAGTTCCTATACGGGGGGTGGCAATCAGCCCCAGCATTTT. This encodes CASSSYTGGGNQPQHF.

The chain combines TRBV4-3 with TRBJ1-1; no clear D. This CDR3 is built from 13 residues. V gave up 3 bases and J gave up 11 bases, with 16 bases separating them. Germline CDR1 reads LGHNA; CDR2 reads YSLEER. The CDR3 loop reads CASSQARGLRAFF. The CDR3 DNA follows: TGCGCCAGCAGCCAGGCGCGCGGACTCCGGGCTTTCTTT.

The V and J genes are TRBV29-1 and TRBJ2-7, with 12 bases fitting TRBD1. Germline V gives CDR1 SQVTM, CDR2 ANQGSEA. With V trimmed by 0 bases and J by 6 bases, 9 bases remained unmatched. The CDR3 consists of 16 residues. The DNA for the CDR3 is TGCAGCGTTGAAGAGGGGGACAGGGGGCTTGGTGGCGAGCAGTACTTC. Translation: CSVEEGDRGLGGEQYF.

The rearrangement joins TRBV5-4 to TRBJ1-1; D unclear. Germline V gene data show CDR1 as SGHNT and CDR2 as YYREEE (reference sequence). The V gene lost 5 bases and the J gene lost 6 bases, with 14 bases spanning the gap. This CDR3 contains 13 residues. This CDR3 is CASRHSGSPEAFF. CDR3 sequence (DNA): TGTGCCAGCAGACACAGCGGGTCTCCTGAAGCTTTCTTT.